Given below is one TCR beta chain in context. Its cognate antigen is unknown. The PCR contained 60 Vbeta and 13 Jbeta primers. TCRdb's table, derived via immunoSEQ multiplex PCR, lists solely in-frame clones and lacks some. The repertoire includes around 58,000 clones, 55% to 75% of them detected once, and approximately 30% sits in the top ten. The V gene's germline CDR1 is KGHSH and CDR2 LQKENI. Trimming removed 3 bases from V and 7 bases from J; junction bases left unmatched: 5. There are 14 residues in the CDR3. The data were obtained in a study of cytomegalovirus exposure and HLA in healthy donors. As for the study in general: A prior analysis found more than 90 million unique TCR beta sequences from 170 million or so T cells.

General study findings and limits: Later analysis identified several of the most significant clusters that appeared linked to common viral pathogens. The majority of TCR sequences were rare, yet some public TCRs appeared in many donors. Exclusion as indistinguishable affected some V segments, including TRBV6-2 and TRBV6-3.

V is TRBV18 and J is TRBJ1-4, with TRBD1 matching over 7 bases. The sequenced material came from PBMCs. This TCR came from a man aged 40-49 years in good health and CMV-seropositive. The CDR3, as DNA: TGTGCCAGCTCACCCGCGGCAGGGGGTGAAAAACTGTTTTTT. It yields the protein CASSPAAGGEKLFF.